This T cell receptor beta chain appears in the sequencing data of a study of blood T cells in healthy people across ages. Germline CDR1 reads SGHRS; CDR2 reads YFSETQ. The CDR3 is made up of 14 amino acids. The ends were cut back, 6 bases at V and 0 bases at J, with 9 bases in the middle. This clonotype was observed a few times. Healthy Caucasians from Russia aged about 6 to 95 served as donors. Isolation per sample recovered at least 6.5 million PBMCs. RNA extraction gave at least 5 micrograms of total RNA per sample. A second PCR, run for about 7 to 12 cycles, used a sample-barcoded 5' primer plus a J-beta primer mix. All samples yielded 2.5 million or more CDR3-containing paired-end reads. TCRdb itself ran the 5' RACE reads through MiXCR, one entry per CDR3 protein. The repertoire holds roughly 680,000 distinct CDR3 sequences, with around a fifth as singletons.

The chain joins TRBV5-1 to TRBJ1-4; possibly TRBD1 for D (6 bases). Material for sequencing was blood. This sequence originates from a man between 70 and 80 years old in good health. The CDR3 nucleotides are TGCGCCAGCAAGACAGGAACAACTAATGAAAAACTGTTTTTT. This translates into CASKTGTTNEKLFF.